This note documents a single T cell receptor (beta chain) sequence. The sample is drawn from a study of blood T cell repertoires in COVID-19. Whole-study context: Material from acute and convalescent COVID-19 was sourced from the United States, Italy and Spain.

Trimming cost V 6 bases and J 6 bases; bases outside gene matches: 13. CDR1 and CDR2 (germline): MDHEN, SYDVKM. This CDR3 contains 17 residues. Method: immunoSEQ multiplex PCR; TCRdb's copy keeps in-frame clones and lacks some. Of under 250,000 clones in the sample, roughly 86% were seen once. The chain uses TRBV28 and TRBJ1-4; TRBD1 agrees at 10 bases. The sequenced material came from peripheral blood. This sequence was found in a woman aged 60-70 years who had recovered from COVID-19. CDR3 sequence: CASSPPDRGRNHEKLFF. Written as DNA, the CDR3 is TGTGCCAGCAGCCCACCAGACAGGGGGCGCAATCATGAAAAACTGTTTTTT.